These T cell receptor beta chains were read from a single sample in a study of technical replicates of blood from a few donors. Using immunoSEQ multiplex PCR, the repertoire was profiled, and TCRdb retains in-frame clones only, with some absent. The sample lists about 81,000 clones, approximately 78% seen once, with around 3.9% in the top ten. Sequencing was done on a sample of PBMCs. These receptors all stem from a human donor in good health. Some clones in this sample may be carry-over from other donors' samples. CDR3s include the opening cysteine and the closing phenylalanine or tryptophan. The order of the fields is J gene, clone size, V gene, D gene, CDR3 protein, CDR3 DNA. D genes are given only for firm matches. Clone size is shown for a subset of rows, as once, few, many or a class of expanded clone.

TRBJ2-1	-	TRBV29-1	TRBD1	CSVRDRDNEQFF	TGCAGCGTCCGGGACAGGGACAATGAGCAGTTCTTC
TRBJ1-2	-	TRBV7-9	-	CASSFSNYGYTF	TGTGCCAGCAGCTTCAGTAACTATGGCTACACCTTC
TRBJ2-1	once	TRBV29-1	TRBD1	CSVLRDRASYNEQFF	TGCAGCGTTCTCAGGGACAGGGCCTCCTACAATGAGCAGTTCTTC
TRBJ2-7	-	TRBV30	TRBD2	CAWNGGGREQYF	TGTGCCTGGAATGGCGGGGGACGCGAGCAGTACTTC
TRBJ1-5	-	TRBV9	-	CASSKRGYQPQHF	TGTGCCAGCTCTAAGCGGGGCTATCAGCCCCAGCATTTT
TRBJ2-4	-	TRBV7-9	-	CASRGEGVRGGIQYF	TGTGCCAGCAGGGGAGAGGGGGTCCGAGGGGGCATTCAGTACTTC
TRBJ2-1	once	TRBV5-1	-	CASSSGTRAYNEQFF	TGCGCCAGCAGCTCCGGGACACGGGCCTACAATGAGCAGTTCTTC
TRBJ1-1	-	TRBV7-8	TRBD1	CASSALDRGVTEAFF	TGTGCCAGCAGCGCCCTAGACAGGGGGGTTACTGAAGCTTTCTTT
TRBJ2-1	once	TRBV30	-	CAWKTSNEQFF	TGTGCCTGGAAGACTAGTAATGAGCAGTTCTTC
TRBJ1-2	-	TRBV4-2	-	CASSQSRVQANYGYTF	TGTGCCAGCAGCCAAAGCCGGGTCCAAGCTAACTATGGCTACACCTTC
TRBJ1-1	-	TRBV28	-	CASRKQGSTEAFF	TGTGCCAGCAGGAAACAGGGAAGCACTGAAGCTTTCTTT
TRBJ1-2	-	TRBV5-4	TRBD1	CASSPGTGNYGYTF	TGTGCCAGCAGCCCGGGGACAGGGAACTATGGCTACACCTTC
TRBJ2-1	once	TRBV12-5	-	CASGFIPSGVEGLDYNEQFF	TGTGCTAGTGGTTTTATACCCTCGGGTGTAGAGGGACTCGACTACAATGAGCAGTTCTTC
TRBJ2-7	-	TRBV10-3	TRBD1	CAAGPGTGSYEQYF	TGTGCCGCGGGACCCGGGACAGGGTCCTACGAGCAGTACTTC
TRBJ1-1	few	TRBV13	-	CASSTRSVYAEAFF	TGTGCCAGCAGCACCCGATCGGTATATGCTGAAGCTTTCTTT